The subject of this entry is one TCR beta chain. V shed 1 base and J 4 bases; nucleotides not matched to a gene: 10. Germline V gene lookup returns CDR1 MNHEY and CDR2 SMNVEV (reference sequence). The CDR3 is made up of 17 amino acids. This entry belongs to a study of blood T cell repertoires in COVID-19. The overall study: The origin of the acute and convalescent COVID-19 samples was the United States, Italy and Spain. Nucleic acid was either cDNA or gDNA, and it came from T cells, B-cell-depleted T cells, or PBMCs.

TCRdb keeps only in-frame clones here, not all; method: immunoSEQ multiplex PCR. The sample contains around 130,000 clones, 75% to 80% of which appear only once. This receptor was taken from a human donor in a cohort sampled during active COVID-19. The sequencing input was peripheral blood. This chain uses TRBV27 with TRBJ2-1; 7 positions agree with TRBD1. CDR3 protein: CASSLLGGQAAYNEQFF. CDR3 sequence (DNA): TGTGCCAGCAGTTTATTAGGCGGACAGGCCGCTTACAATGAGCAGTTCTTC.